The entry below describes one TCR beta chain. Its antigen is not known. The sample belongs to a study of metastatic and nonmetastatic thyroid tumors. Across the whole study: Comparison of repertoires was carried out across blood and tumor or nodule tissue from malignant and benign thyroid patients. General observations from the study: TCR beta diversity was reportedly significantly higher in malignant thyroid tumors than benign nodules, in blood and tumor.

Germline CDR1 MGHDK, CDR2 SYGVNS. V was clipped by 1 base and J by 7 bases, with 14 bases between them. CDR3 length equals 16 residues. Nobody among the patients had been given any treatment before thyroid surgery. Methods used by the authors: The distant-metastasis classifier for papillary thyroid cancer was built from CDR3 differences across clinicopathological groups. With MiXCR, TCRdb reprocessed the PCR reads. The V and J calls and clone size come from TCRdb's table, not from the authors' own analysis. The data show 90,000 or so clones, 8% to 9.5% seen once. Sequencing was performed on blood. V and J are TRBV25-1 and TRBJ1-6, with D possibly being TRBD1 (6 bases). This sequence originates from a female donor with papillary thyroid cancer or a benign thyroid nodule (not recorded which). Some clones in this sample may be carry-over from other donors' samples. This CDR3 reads CASSELGGRENSPLHF. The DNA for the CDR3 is TGTGCCAGCAGTGAATTAGGGGGGCGCGAAAATTCACCCCTCCACTTT.